The sequence of this TCR beta chain was determined in a study of PD-1 blockade in mismatch repair-deficient tumors. About the research overall: Enrolled about 2012-2017, patients had progressing, pretreated mismatch repair-deficient cancers of about twelve types. Study observations and caveats: After pembrolizumab, tumor-resident clones rose rapidly, then generally contracted before radiologic responses.

Trimming shortened V by 1 base and J by 2 bases, and 9 bases separated the two germline ends. Looked up from germline, CDR1 is SEHNR and CDR2 is FQNEAQ (reference sequence). The CDR3 sequence is 14 residues long. Comments on this clone: Its antigen is unidentified.

All patients were mismatch repair deficient, assessed by either PCR or immunohistochemistry. Assay used: immunoSEQ multiplex PCR; TCRdb lists only in-frame clones, some missing. The sample lists roughly 130,000 clones; 88% were seen once. The receptor's source is an adult with mismatch repair-deficient cancer. The chain is built from TRBV7-9 and TRBJ2-7; D call uncertain. The material sequenced was peripheral blood, taken 70 to 72 weeks after starting pembrolizumab. CDR3 protein: CASSLGTQTYEQYF. The CDR3, as DNA: TGTGCCAGCAGCTTAGGTACACAGACCTACGAGCAGTACTTC. The full variable domain, rest sourced from reference TRBV7-9 and TRBJ2-7, is DTGVSQNPRHKITKRGQNVTFRCDPISEHNRLYWYRQTLGQGPEFLTYFQNEAQLEKSRLLSDRFSAERPKGSFSTLEIQRTEQGDSAMYLCASSLGTQTYEQYFGPGTRLTVT.